This T cell receptor (beta chain) stems from a study of TIL therapy for anti-PD-1-resistant metastatic lung cancer. General observations from the study: The cohort had more treatment-naive, never-smoker and oncogene-addicted patients than typical.

The CDR3 is 14 residues long. The V gene's germline CDR1 is SGDLS and CDR2 YYNGEE. Trimming took 0 bases from V and 3 from J, leaving 9 bases between them. Time point here: pre-treatment sample, taken before nivolumab and TIL therapy. Pleural nodules or supraclavicular lymph nodes made up most of the excised metastases sampled. Comments on this clone: What it binds is not known.

This was the immunoSEQ v3 assay. Generated by immunoSEQ multiplex PCR, the TCRdb table keeps only in-frame clones and is missing some. The sample consists of approximately 92,000 clones, under 70% of them appearing once. The material was tumor tissue, obtained at baseline. This rearrangement joins TRBV9 to TRBJ1-1; D call uncertain. The receptor was derived from a person between 25 and 80 years old with non-small cell lung cancer. CDR3 sequence reads: CASSVGGRDTEAFF. Here the CDR3 DNA reads TGTGCCAGCAGCGTAGGAGGGCGCGACACTGAAGCTTTCTTT.